In this sample, the clone carrying this TCR beta chain turned up a few times. What it binds is unknown. Through a sample-barcoded 5' primer and a J-beta primer mix, a second PCR was run for 7 to 11 cycles. Carrying 12 random nucleotides, a template-switch adaptor labeled each individual cDNA molecule. TCRdb re-called the 5' RACE reads with MiXCR, one entry per CDR3 protein. The sample lists about 1.4 million distinct CDR3 sequences; around 55% were seen once. These data come from a study of blood T cells in healthy people across ages. The germline V gene encodes CDR1 SQVTM and CDR2 ANQGSEA. Deletions cut 4 bases from V and 4 bases from J, with 13 bases between. There are 13 residues in the CDR3. General study results and limits: Expanded clonotype shifts may have been confounded, as the donors had an unknown CMV status. Naive CD4+ cells and diversity were both higher in long-lived donors than in aged donors. Per million T cells, TCR beta diversity dropped about linearly as age rose.

This chain connects TRBV29-1 to TRBJ1-2; maybe TRBD1 (5 bases). This receptor was identified in a man aged 18-30 years in good health. Sample: blood. The CDR3 DNA follows: TGCAGCGTTGGGGGAGAGGGGACCTATGGCTACACCTTC. Amino acids: CSVGGEGTYGYTF. The variable domain in full, with the rest retrieved from reference TRBV29-1 and TRBJ1-2, is SAVISQKPSRDICQRGTSLTIQCQVDSQVTMMFWYRQQPGQSLTLIATANQGSEATYESGFVIDKFPISRPNLTFSTLTVSNMSPEDSSIYLCSVGGEGTYGYTFGSGTRLTVV.